The 27 T cell receptor beta chains reported below all come from one sample, sequenced in a study of control samples from healthy donors and cancer patients. Clones were sequenced by immunoSEQ multiplex PCR, and TCRdb holds only the in-frame ones, with some missing. This repertoire shows around 100,000 clones, roughly 87% found once; its top ten account for 15% to 20%. Specimen: blood. The receptors were gathered from a woman between 50 and 59 years old in good health.

The V call is TRBV30, the J call TRBJ1-5; possible D gene TRBD1, 5 bases. The length of the CDR3 is 15 residues. The ends were cut back, 0 bases at V and 0 bases at J, with 9 bases in the middle. The germline V gene has CDR1 GTSNPN and CDR2 SVGIG (reference sequence). The DNA for the CDR3 is TGTGCCTGGAGTGTAGACAGCTATAGCAATCAGCCCCAGCATTTT. This gives the protein CAWSVDSYSNQPQHF.

The rearrangement links TRBV7-3 to TRBJ2-1; TRBD1 matches at 8 bases. V lost 2 bases to trimming and J lost 1 base; unmatched junction nucleotides: 4. The length of the CDR3 is 16 residues. The germline V gene encodes CDR1 SGHTA and CDR2 FQGTGA. CDR3 loop: CASSLRQGASYNEQFF. For the CDR3, the DNA is TGTGCCAGCAGCTTACGGCAGGGGGCGTCCTACAATGAGCAGTTCTTC.

The chain combines TRBV6-2 or TRBV6-3 with TRBJ1-1; 7 bases are a match to TRBD1. With V trimmed by 5 bases and J by 5 bases, 8 bases remained unmatched. The CDR3 contains 14 residues. From germline, CDR1 is MNHEY and CDR2 SVGEGT. CDR3 coding DNA: TGTGCCAGCAGTAGGGGGCAAGGAATGACTGAAGCTTTCTTT. It encodes CASSRGQGMTEAFF.

Only one count was recorded for this clone. The chain's CDR3 is CASRPQAAKGSPLHF. CDR3 coding DNA: TGTGCCAGCAGACCCCAGGCAGCTAAGGGTTCACCCCTCCACTTT. The gene calls are TRBV6-5 and TRBJ1-6; no reliable D call. V was pared by 6 bases and J by 9 bases, with 18 bases between. The CDR3 extends over 15 amino acids. Germline V CDR1 and CDR2: MNHEY, SVGAGI.

The genes are TRBV7-2 and TRBJ2-1, with 14 bases matching TRBD2. The CDR3 runs 17 residues. Germline V CDR1 and CDR2: SGHTA, FQGNSA. Trimming at V came to 5 bases and at J to 6 bases, leaving 9 bases not matched to a gene. This CDR3 is CASSLRTSGRLGNEQFF. The CDR3 DNA is TGTGCCAGCAGCCTACGGACTAGCGGGAGGCTGGGCAATGAGCAGTTCTTC.

This clone has only one observation. This chain uses TRBV7-9 with TRBJ1-1; D is ambiguous. Trimming cost V 5 bases and J 4 bases, with 14 bases left between them. CDR3 size: 14 residues. The germline CDR1 and CDR2 sequences are SEHNR and FQNEAQ (reference sequence). CDR3 loop: CASSPQGLGTEAFF. CDR3 coding DNA: TGTGCCAGCAGCCCACAAGGTCTAGGCACTGAAGCTTTCTTT.

The rearrangement joins TRBV12-3 or TRBV12-4 to TRBJ1-2; D ambiguous. CDR3 length: 11 amino acids. V was pared by 6 bases and J by 2 bases, with 4 bases between. CDR3 region: CASRQNYGYTF. The CDR3 DNA sequence: TGTGCCAGCAGACAGAACTATGGCTACACCTTC.

The chain has TRBV30 and TRBJ1-1; D remains unclear. Germline loops: CDR1 GTSNPN, CDR2 SVGIG (reference sequence). V dropped 0 bases and J dropped 1 base, with 6 bases sitting between them. This CDR3 region has 13 residues. This chain's CDR3 is CAWSVGPNTEAFF. In nucleotides, the CDR3 is TGTGCCTGGAGTGTAGGGCCGAACACTGAAGCTTTCTTT. The variable domain in full, completed from reference TRBV30 and TRBJ1-1, reads SQTIHQWPATLVQPVGSPLSLECTVEGTSNPNLYWYRQAAGRGLQLLFYSVGIGQISSEVPQNLSASRPQDRQFILSSKKLLLSDSGFYLCAWSVGPNTEAFFGQGTRLTVV.

The chain joins TRBV6-2 or TRBV6-3 to TRBJ2-5; 7 bases align to TRBD1. CDR3 length: 15 residues. Germline V CDR1 and CDR2: MNHEY, SVGEGT. With 5 bases clipped from V and 2 bases from J, the junction kept 8 bases outside the gene matches. The CDR3 sequence is CASSPKGTAQETQYF. The CDR3 nucleotides are TGTGCCAGCAGTCCCAAGGGGACAGCACAAGAGACCCAGTACTTC.

This chain links TRBV11-2 with TRBJ1-5; perhaps TRBD1 as D (6 bases). The CDR3 has 12 amino acids. V was trimmed by 5 bases and J by 7 bases, leaving 9 bases between them. Germline loops: CDR1 SGHAT, CDR2 FQNNGV. The CDR3 region has the DNA TGTGCCAGCAGCCAGGGGACCCAGCCCCAGCATTTT. Translating it yields CASSQGTQPQHF. The variable domain in full, with the rest retrieved from reference TRBV11-2 and TRBJ1-5, is EAGVAQSPRYKIIEKRQSVAFWCNPISGHATLYWYQQILGQGPKLLIQFQNNGVVDDSQLPKDRFSAERLKGVDSTLKIQPAKLEDSAVYLCASSQGTQPQHFGDGTRLSIL.

This chain links TRBV29-1 with TRBJ1-4; tentatively, D is TRBD1 (5 bases). The CDR3 sequence is 12 residues long. Germline lookup yields CDR1 SQVTM and CDR2 ANQGSEA. Trimming took off 6 bases at V and 7 bases at J, with 12 bases between the two ends. This chain's CDR3 is CSVGTGLEKLFF. The CDR3 DNA reads as TGCAGCGTCGGCACAGGACTTGAAAAACTGTTTTTT. The complete variable domain, with remaining parts taken from reference TRBV29-1 and TRBJ1-4, reads SAVISQKPSRDICQRGTSLTIQCQVDSQVTMMFWYRQQPGQSLTLIATANQGSEATYESGFVIDKFPISRPNLTFSTLTVSNMSPEDSSIYLCSVGTGLEKLFFGSGTQLSVL.

The J gene is TRBJ1-1, the V gene TRBV7-9; the D is unclear. V lost 0 bases to trimming and J lost 6 bases, with 8 bases between them. The germline V gene encodes CDR1 SEHNR and CDR2 FQNEAQ (reference sequence). The CDR3 contains 13 residues. As DNA, the CDR3 is TGTGCCAGCAGCTTAGCGGGTGGGGCTGAAGCTTTCTTT. This gives the protein CASSLAGGAEAFF.

The gene calls are TRBV7-9 and TRBJ2-7, with a weak D call TRBD1 (6 bases). CDR1 and CDR2 from the germline V gene are SEHNR and FQNEAQ (reference sequence). With 1 base removed from V and 3 bases from J, the gap between germline ends came to 19 bases. CDR3 length: 17 amino acids. CDR3: CASSLVGGSDRVYEQYF. The CDR3, as DNA: TGTGCCAGCAGCTTAGTAGGGGGTAGCGACCGAGTCTACGAGCAGTACTTC.

The count of this clone is one. The rearrangement uses TRBV14 and TRBJ2-5; D gene ambiguous. This CDR3 contains 12 residues. Germline lookup yields CDR1 SGHDN and CDR2 FVKESK. V lost 0 bases and J lost 9, with 8 bases in between. CDR3 sequence (DNA): TGTGCCAGCAGCCAAGATTTCGTAGCCCAGTACTTC. It yields the protein CASSQDFVAQYF.

The rearrangement uses TRBV21-1 and TRBJ1-2; the table calls TRBD1, which could not be checked here. TRBV21-1 is described as a pseudogene. There are 15 residues in the CDR3. CDR3 in DNA: TGTGCCAGGGGTGGACAGGTAGTACGCAACTATGGCTACACCTTC. It translates to CARGGQVVRNYGYTF.

The CDR3 DNA reads as TGTGCCAGCAGCCAAGATGACTCCTTTTCCCCCCGAGAGACCCAGTACTTC. Its translation: CASSQDDSFSPRETQYF. The V and J genes are TRBV3-1 (or the pseudogene TRBV3-2) and TRBJ2-5; D not resolved. The CDR3 covers 17 residues. Trimming removed 0 bases from V and 4 bases from J, with 18 bases in between. CDR1 is LGHDT and CDR2 is YNNKEL in the germline V gene (reference sequence).

The table lists this clone with a few counts. J is TRBJ1-2 and V is TRBV30; a possible D gene is TRBD1 (5 bases). The CDR3 runs 13 residues. Trimming removed 3 bases from V and 7 bases from J, with 15 bases in between. Looked up from germline, CDR1 is GTSNPN and CDR2 is SVGIG (reference sequence). CDR3 region: CAWRGQGLIGYTF. CDR3 bases: TGTGCCTGGAGGGGTCAGGGATTGATTGGCTACACCTTC.

The CDR3: CASSLQWTNSYNEQFF. In nucleotides, the CDR3 is TGTGCCAGCAGCTTGCAGTGGACTAACTCCTACAATGAGCAGTTCTTC. The chain is built from TRBV5-5 and TRBJ2-1; D may be TRBD2 (6 bases). The CDR3 consists of 16 residues. With 1 base removed from V and 0 bases from J, the gap between germline ends came to 11 bases. The germline CDR1 and CDR2 sequences are SGHKS and YYEKEE (reference sequence).

This rearrangement joins TRBV7-2 to TRBJ1-3; TRBD1 might be the D (5 bases). Trimming removed 1 base at V and 2 bases at J, with 6 bases between. The CDR3 has 14 residues. In germline, CDR1 is SGHTA, CDR2 FQGNSA. The chain's CDR3 is CASSLVRAGNTIYF. CDR3 DNA: TGTGCCAGCAGCTTAGTCAGGGCTGGAAACACCATATATTTT. Drawing the rest from reference TRBV7-2 and TRBJ1-3, the complete variable domain is GAGVSQSPSNKVTEKGKDVELRCDPISGHTALYWYRQSLGQGLEFLIYFQGNSAPDKSGLPSDRFSAERTGGSVSTLTIQRTQQEDSAVYLCASSLVRAGNTIYFGEGSWLTVV.

The rearrangement joins TRBV2 to TRBJ1-2; TRBD1 is a possible D gene (5 bases). In germline, CDR1 is SNHLY, CDR2 FYNNEI. The CDR3 is 14 residues long. Trimming cost V 6 bases and J 0 bases, with 11 bases left between them. This CDR3 is CASRGTSANYGYTF. In nucleotides, the CDR3 is TGTGCCAGCAGGGGGACCTCAGCTAACTATGGCTACACCTTC.

The rearrangement links TRBV6-2 or TRBV6-3 to TRBJ1-5, with a possible D match to TRBD1 (6 bases). The V gene lost 4 bases and the J gene lost 9 bases, with 16 bases spanning the gap. Germline lookup yields CDR1 MNHEY and CDR2 SVGEGT. This CDR3 contains 14 residues. The CDR3 sequence is CASSFTGSERPQHF. DNA of the CDR3: TGTGCCAGCAGTTTTACAGGGTCGGAGCGGCCCCAGCATTTT.

This clone was seen ten or more times. The rearrangement uses TRBV2 and TRBJ2-3; TRBD2 might be the D (6 bases). This CDR3 region has 14 residues. CDR1 and CDR2 (germline): SNHLY, FYNNEI. V lost 7 bases and J 4 bases, leaving 15 bases between the germline ends. This CDR3 reads CASIRGGTPDTQYF. The DNA of the CDR3 is TGTGCCAGCATCCGAGGCGGGACCCCAGATACGCAGTATTTT.

The V call is TRBV7-2, the J call TRBJ2-1; 10 nucleotides align to TRBD2. Losses at the gene ends were 1 base for V and 7 bases for J; bases not matched to a gene: 7. Germline V gives CDR1 SGHTA, CDR2 FQGNSA. The CDR3 contains 16 residues. The CDR3 nucleotides read TGTGCCAGCAGCTTAGTTCCGGGACTAGCGTTTAATGAGCAGTTCTTC. This codes for CASSLVPGLAFNEQFF.

The chain employs TRBV18 and TRBJ2-1, with 10 bases identical to TRBD1. Looked up from germline, CDR1 is KGHSH and CDR2 is LQKENI. This CDR3 region has 14 residues. V was pared by 4 bases and J by 5 bases, with 2 bases of the junction left unmatched. CDR3 sequence (DNA): TGTGCCAGCTCACGACAGGGGGCCGACAATGAGCAGTTCTTC. The encoded protein is CASSRQGADNEQFF.

The sample holds one count of this clone. V and J are TRBV6-5 and TRBJ2-7; no reliable D call. Germline CDR1 reads MNHEY; CDR2 reads SVGAGI. The CDR3 has 12 residues. Trimming pared 0 bases from V and 3 bases from J, leaving 3 bases between. The CDR3 loop is CASSYSHYEQYF. DNA of the CDR3: TGTGCCAGCAGTTACTCCCACTACGAGCAGTACTTC.

The chain employs TRBV5-1 and TRBJ2-3; a weak D match, TRBD1 (6 bases). This CDR3 has 15 residues. V was clipped by 5 bases and J by 6 bases, with 19 bases between them. Germline V lookup: CDR1 SGHRS, CDR2 YFSETQ. The CDR3 is CASRRSRTGSDTQYF. The CDR3 DNA reads TGCGCCAGCAGACGTTCCAGAACAGGGAGTGATACGCAGTATTTT. The full variable domain, rest sourced from reference TRBV5-1 and TRBJ2-3, is KAGVTQTPRYLIKTRGQQVTLSCSPISGHRSVSWYQQTPGQGLQFLFEYFSETQRNKGNFPGRFSGRQFSNSRSEMNVSTLELGDSALYLCASRRSRTGSDTQYFGPGTRLTVL.

The chain joins TRBV3-1 (or the pseudogene TRBV3-2) to TRBJ2-5; D is undetermined. V was cut by 1 base and J by 7 bases, with 7 bases left in between. CDR3 length equals 12 residues. Germline CDR1 LGHDT, CDR2 YNNKEL (reference sequence). The CDR3: CASSQVGGTQYF. CDR3 coding DNA: TGTGCCAGCAGCCAAGTCGGCGGGACCCAGTACTTC.